The entry that follows covers one T cell receptor (beta chain) sequence. Its binding antigen is unknown. Per-base quality was not reported, and no clone a single base away is much larger than it. Distinct nucleotide sequences in the sample also encode this CDR3. The data belong to a study of blood T cell repertoires in COVID-19 (dated by TCRdb to the early 2020s). General notes on the study: The collaborator samples originated in the United States, Italy and Spain and spanned the acute and convalescent phases of COVID-19. The material from the prospective study consisted of cDNA or gDNA derived from T cells, B-cell-depleted T cells, or PBMCs. Subjects who had been exposed to COVID-19, were actively infected with it, or had recovered from it provided the deeply sampled blood TCRbeta repertoires that made up the dataset. The sample metadata nearly always contained a de-identified subject ID, COVID-19 status, age in years and sex. HLA class I and class II types, where available, came from metadata supplied by the sample provider rather than from assay-based typing. The samples were drawn from the first 160 participants of the ongoing ImmuneRACE study and from 1,254 subjects provided by 6 global collaborators. A freely available public database, intended as a resource for researchers studying the immune response to SARS-CoV-2, is where the repertoires were released.

In Seattle, one collaborating source enrolled patients while the infection was active and tracked those patients longitudinally over the course of disease. Whole blood was collected in K2EDTA tubes by collaborating institutions according to the institutions' own protocols. For TCRbeta analysis, collaborator samples were shipped as frozen whole blood, as isolated PBMCs, or as DNA extracted from either sample type. TCRbeta CDR3 regions were amplified from genomic DNA by means of the immunoSEQ Assay, a bias-controlled multiplex PCR. As for the original processing: Nucleated cell counts per sample were estimated from amplification of reference gene primers within the assay. To quantify the absolute abundance of each unique TCRbeta CDR3 rearrangement, sequence reads were collapsed and filtered. Productive Simpson clonality was computed per sample as the square root of Simpson's diversity index over productive rearrangements. TCRdb provides this immuneACCESS table in a form limited to in-frame rearrangements. Some clones are lacking; in checked studies, under half of them reflect an unresolved V gene, and why the rest are absent is not known. That table gives V, J and clone size, and the DNA gave D and trimming. The sample table contains about 87,000 clones; only one count was recorded for about 85% of them. 3% of the sample rests with the top ten.

The investigation overall reported the following: Clinical and demographic metadata were provided uncurated, with the amount varying by source and participant.

CDR1 and CDR2 (KGHSH, LQKENI) derive from the germline V gene. Spanning cysteine to phenylalanine, the CDR3 consists of 12 amino acids. The CDR3 DNA has 36 bases and is translated from base 1. Trimming at the junction amounts to 2 bases on V and 2 bases on J, and the germline ends lie 3 bases apart. Sequencing was done on a sample of peripheral blood. This sequence originates from a woman older than 75 with COVID-19, enrolled during active disease. The receptor chain draws on TRBV18 and TRBJ2-5; the D gene cannot be resolved reliably. The DNA sequence is TGTGCCAGCTCACCATCACAAGAGACCCAGTACTTC. It specifies CASSPSQETQYF.